This T cell receptor (beta chain) was recovered during a study of T-cell memory formation after mild COVID-19. There are 14 residues in the CDR3. The germline V gene has CDR1 SGDLS and CDR2 YYNGEE. The V and J ends lost 2 bases and 6 bases respectively, with 15 bases between them. cDNA libraries for TCR alpha and TCR beta, carrying sample barcodes and UMIs, came from 5'RACE with constant-segment primers. A single record per CDR3 protein comes from TCRdb applying MiXCR to the 5' RACE reads. This table holds a few hundred thousand distinct CDR3 sequences, roughly a quarter found once. This clonotype was picked up a small number of times. The antigen is undetermined. Broader study findings: Later expanders leaned CD4+, whereas day 15 to 85 contracting clones were balanced CD4/CD8.

This clonotype was sampled from an adult woman who had mild COVID-19 (a few samples of this study predate the infection). Cell type and time point are not known. The chain links TRBV9 to TRBJ2-7; D is tentatively TRBD1 or TRBD2 (5 bases each). Material: PBMCs or a T cell subset sorted from them (not recorded which). The CDR3 is CASSVTGRYSEQYF. The CDR3 coding sequence is TGTGCCAGCAGCGTTACGGGACGGTACTCCGAGCAGTACTTC. The full variable domain, in which reference TRBV9 and TRBJ2-7 provide the parts outside the CDR3, is DSGVTQTPKHLITATGQRVTLRCSPRSGDLSVYWYQQSLDQGLQFLIQYYNGEERAKGNILERFSAQQFPDLHSELNLSSLELGDSALYFCASSVTGRYSEQYFGPGTRLTVT.